This TCR beta chain stems from a study of blood T cell repertoires in COVID-19. Study context: COVID-19 samples, acute and convalescent, were from the United States, Italy and Spain. In each case, the material was cDNA or gDNA derived from T cells, B-cell-depleted T cells, or PBMCs.

Trimming took 6 bases from V and 4 from J; bases not matched to a gene: 5. CDR1 is ENHRY and CDR2 is SYGVKD in the germline V gene. CDR3 length: 14 amino acids. Per the original methods: Amplified reference gene primers provided the basis for estimating nucleated cell counts. Some clones are missing from TCRdb's copy, which holds only in-frame ones; the method was immunoSEQ multiplex PCR. From that table come the V and J calls and clone size; the DNA was used to work out D and trimming. Of 20,000 to 25,000 clones in the sample, approximately 90% are singletons; the top ten hold approximately 11%. The sequenced sample consisted of peripheral blood. The clonotype was recovered from a human donor in a cohort sampled during active COVID-19. The donor label of this sample is uncertain. The chain links TRBV10-3 to TRBJ2-7; the match to TRBD2 covers 11 bases. The chain's CDR3 is CAIRVAGGLYEQYF. The DNA of the CDR3 is TGTGCCATCAGGGTAGCGGGAGGGCTTTACGAGCAGTACTTC.